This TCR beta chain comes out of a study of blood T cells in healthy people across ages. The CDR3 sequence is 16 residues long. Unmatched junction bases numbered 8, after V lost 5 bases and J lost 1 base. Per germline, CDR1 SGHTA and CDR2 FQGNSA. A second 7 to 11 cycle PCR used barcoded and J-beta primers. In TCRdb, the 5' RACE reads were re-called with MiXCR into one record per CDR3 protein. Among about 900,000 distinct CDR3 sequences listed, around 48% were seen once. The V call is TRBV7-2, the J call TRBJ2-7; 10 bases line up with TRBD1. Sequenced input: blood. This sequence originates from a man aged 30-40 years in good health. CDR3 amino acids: CASSTAAGQGSYEQYF. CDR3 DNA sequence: TGTGCCAGCAGCACCGCGGCGGGACAGGGGTCCTACGAGCAGTACTTC.